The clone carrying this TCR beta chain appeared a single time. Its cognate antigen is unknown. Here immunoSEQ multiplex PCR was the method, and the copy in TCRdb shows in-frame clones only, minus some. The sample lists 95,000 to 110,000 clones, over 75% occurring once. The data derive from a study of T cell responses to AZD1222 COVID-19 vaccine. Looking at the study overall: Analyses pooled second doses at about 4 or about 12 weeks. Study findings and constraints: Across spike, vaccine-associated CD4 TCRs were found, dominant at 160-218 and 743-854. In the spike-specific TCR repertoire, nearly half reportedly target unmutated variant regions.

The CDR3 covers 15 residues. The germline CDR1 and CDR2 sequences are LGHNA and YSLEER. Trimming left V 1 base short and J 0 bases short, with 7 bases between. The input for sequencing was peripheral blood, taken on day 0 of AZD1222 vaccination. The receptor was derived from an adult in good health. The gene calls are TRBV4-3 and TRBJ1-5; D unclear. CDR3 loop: CASSQGIVSNQPQHF. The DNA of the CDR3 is TGCGCCAGCAGCCAAGGGATTGTTAGCAATCAGCCCCAGCATTTT.